The 10 T cell receptor beta chains below come from one sample, sequenced in a study of long-term antiretroviral therapy in people with HIV. Sequencing relied on immunoSEQ assay v3.0, run at survey level. Measured with immunoSEQ multiplex PCR; TCRdb has only the in-frame clones, and not every one. The sample lists tens of thousands of clones; over 75% were seen once. The specimen comprised unsorted PBMCs, sampled 2 years after starting antiretroviral therapy. These receptors were obtained from a man aged 45-65 years with HIV.

The rearrangement links TRBV7-2 to TRBJ2-7, with D possibly matching TRBD2 (6 bases). V gave up 6 bases and J gave up 5 bases, with 20 bases separating them. This CDR3 has 15 residues. The germline V gene encodes CDR1 SGHTA and CDR2 FQGNSA. The chain's CDR3 is CASRLVGLPSHEQYF. The CDR3, as DNA: TGTGCCAGCAGACTAGTGGGACTCCCGTCCCACGAGCAGTACTTC.

The chain links TRBV7-9 to TRBJ1-4, with D possibly TRBD1 on 5 matching bases. The CDR3 has 14 residues. Trimming shortened V by 5 bases and J by 5 bases, and 12 bases separated the two germline ends. Germline CDR1 reads SEHNR; CDR2 reads FQNEAQ (reference sequence). The DNA of the CDR3 is TGTGCCAGCAGCCGGGACCTAGACAATGAAAAACTGTTTTTT. The encoded protein is CASSRDLDNEKLFF.

The chain has TRBV4-3 and TRBJ2-7, with a possible D match to TRBD1 (6 bases). V was pared by 0 bases and J by 5 bases, with 17 bases between. From germline, CDR1 is LGHNA and CDR2 YSLEER. The CDR3 has 16 residues. This CDR3 reads CASSQDRTALTHEQYF. For the CDR3, the DNA is TGCGCCAGCAGCCAAGATAGGACAGCCCTCACCCACGAGCAGTACTTC.

This chain uses TRBV11-3 with TRBJ1-1; D call uncertain. Trimming cost V 4 bases and J 4 bases, with 10 bases left between them. The CDR3 runs to 13 residues. Germline-derived CDR1 and CDR2 are SGHNT and YENEEA. CDR3 nucleotides: TGTGCCAGCAGCTCCTTTCTGACCACTGAAGCTTTCTTT. The encoded protein is CASSSFLTTEAFF.

With respect to this clone: At one boundary the junction diverges from the germline segment, which might be a read error. The chain uses TRBV19 and TRBJ2-1; tentatively, D is TRBD1 or TRBD2 (5 bases each). Germline V lookup: CDR1 LNHDA, CDR2 SQIVND (reference sequence). CDR3 size: 13 residues. The chain's CDR3 is CASSVEGINEQFF. DNA of the CDR3: TGTGCCAGTAGTGTAGAGGGGATTAATGAGCAGTTCTTC.

This rearrangement joins TRBV5-4 to TRBJ2-7; tentatively, D is TRBD2 (6 bases). The CDR3 runs 14 residues. V gave up 6 bases and J gave up 6 bases, with 19 bases separating them. Germline CDR1 SGHNT, CDR2 YYREEE (reference sequence). The DNA for the CDR3 is TGTGCCAGCACCTGGGAGGCAGGGCCCCGCGAGCAGTACTTC. It yields the protein CASTWEAGPREQYF.

The V and J genes are TRBV4-1 and TRBJ2-1; 7 bases fit TRBD1. The V segment lost 0 bases and the J segment 2 bases; nucleotides outside the gene matches: 7. CDR1 is MGHRA and CDR2 is YSYEKL in the germline V gene. This CDR3 comprises 17 residues. The CDR3 is CASSQDRGTAAYNEQFF. In nucleotides, the CDR3 is TGCGCCAGCAGCCAAGATCGTGGGACAGCAGCCTACAATGAGCAGTTCTTC.

The chain is built from TRBV10-2 and TRBJ2-7; 14 nucleotides agree with TRBD2. CDR1 is WSHSY and CDR2 is SAAADI in the germline V gene. The CDR3 contains 14 residues. V was clipped by 7 bases and J by 6 bases; unmatched bases: 5. The CDR3 bases are TGCGCCAGCACCCCCGGGACTAGCGGGAGCGAGCAGTACTTC. Translated, it gives CASTPGTSGSEQYF.

This clone was detected once. V gene TRBV19 combines with J gene TRBJ2-7; 9 bases fit TRBD1. V was pared by 7 bases and J by 7 bases, with 11 bases of the junction left unmatched. The CDR3 has 14 amino acids. Germline V gene data show CDR1 as LNHDA and CDR2 as SQIVND (reference sequence). CDR3 sequence reads: CASKPGQGLREQYF. CDR3 sequence (DNA): TGTGCCAGTAAACCGGGACAGGGCCTTAGGGAGCAGTACTTC.

The chain recombines TRBV6-5 with TRBJ2-7; D assignment may be TRBD1 or TRBD2 (5 bases each). V lost 2 bases and J lost 2, with 10 bases in between. CDR1 MNHEY and CDR2 SVGAGI come from the germline V gene. The CDR3 has 14 amino acids. The CDR3 region has the DNA TGTGCCAGCAGTTACCGAGGGGTGGCCTACGAGCAGTACTTC. Translation: CASSYRGVAYEQYF.